This T cell receptor beta chain is drawn from a study of early T cells in non-severe SARS-CoV-2 infection. On the study more broadly: Chains were unpaired, as sequencing was done on bulk RNA from unsorted whole blood.

The library protocol tagged individual cDNA molecules with unique molecular identifiers. In TCRdb, the 5' RACE reads were re-called with MiXCR into one record per CDR3 protein. Here the sample spans about 34,000 distinct CDR3 sequences, roughly 5.7% being singletons. Study findings and constraints: Anti-spike CD8 responses were favored by VDJdb matching, which missed private and CD4 specificities.

Trimming removed 9 bases from V and 4 bases from J; junction bases left unmatched: 11. The germline V gene encodes CDR1 MDHEN and CDR2 SYDVKM. This CDR3 has 15 residues. The sample holds a few counts of this clonotype. Antigen: not known. J is TRBJ1-2 and V is TRBV28, with 10 bases that match TRBD1. The TCR was taken from an adult who was a healthcare worker with PCR-confirmed SARS-CoV-2 infection or an uninfected control (not recorded which). The specimen was whole blood. The CDR3 here is CASRTPGQGPYGYTF. DNA for the CDR3: TGTGCCAGTAGAACTCCGGGACAGGGGCCCTATGGCTACACCTTC.